The 11 T cell receptor beta chains below all came from one sample that was sequenced in a study of PD-1 blockade in mismatch repair-deficient tumors. Method: immunoSEQ multiplex PCR; TCRdb's copy keeps in-frame clones and lacks some. The data show fewer than 100,000 clones, about 85% seen once. The sample was peripheral blood, taken 12 weeks after starting pembrolizumab. These receptors were obtained from an adult with mismatch repair-deficient cancer.

This chain connects TRBV11-2 to TRBJ1-5; no clear D. The CDR3 has 13 residues. V lost 0 bases, J lost 7 bases, and 7 bases lay in between. Germline loops: CDR1 SGHAT, CDR2 FQNNGV. CDR3: CASSLEQLQPQHF. DNA for the CDR3: TGTGCCAGCAGCTTAGAACAGTTACAGCCCCAGCATTTT. Drawing the rest from reference TRBV11-2 and TRBJ1-5, the complete variable domain is EAGVAQSPRYKIIEKRQSVAFWCNPISGHATLYWYQQILGQGPKLLIQFQNNGVVDDSQLPKDRFSAERLKGVDSTLKIQPAKLEDSAVYLCASSLEQLQPQHFGDGTRLSIL.

V usage is TRBV11-2 and J usage is TRBJ1-4; maybe TRBD1 (5 bases). The CDR3 spans 17 residues. With 2 bases removed from V and 2 bases from J, the gap between germline ends came to 15 bases. Germline-derived CDR1 and CDR2 are SGHAT and FQNNGV. This chain's CDR3 is CASSLIYMGGTNEKLFF. As DNA, the CDR3 is TGTGCCAGCAGCTTAATATATATGGGGGGTACTAATGAAAAACTGTTTTTT. The full variable domain, with the rest looked up from reference TRBV11-2 and TRBJ1-4, is EAGVAQSPRYKIIEKRQSVAFWCNPISGHATLYWYQQILGQGPKLLIQFQNNGVVDDSQLPKDRFSAERLKGVDSTLKIQPAKLEDSAVYLCASSLIYMGGTNEKLFFGSGTQLSVL.

V and J are TRBV7-3 and TRBJ2-7; 8 nucleotides line up with TRBD1. Germline V gene data show CDR1 as SGHTA and CDR2 as FQGTGA. The CDR3 consists of 14 residues. The J segment lost 4 bases and the V segment lost 4 bases, leaving 6 bases of the junction unmatched. This CDR3 reads CASSSGQGNYEQYF. CDR3 in DNA: TGTGCCAGCAGCTCTGGACAGGGTAATTACGAGCAGTACTTC.

This chain connects TRBV4-3 to TRBJ2-7; D ambiguous. V was shortened by 0 bases and J by 1 base, with 10 bases between the two germline ends. This CDR3 spans 15 amino acids. Germline CDR1 reads LGHNA; CDR2 reads YSLEER. CDR3 amino acids: CASSQEFAGSYEQYF. In DNA, the CDR3 is TGCGCCAGCAGCCAAGAGTTTGCCGGATCCTACGAGCAGTACTTC.

The chain employs TRBV11-3 and TRBJ1-1; TRBD1 matches 8 bases. V shed 1 base, J shed 5 bases, and the junction held 3 bases outside the gene matches. Germline CDR1 is SGHNT and CDR2 is YENEEA. CDR3 length equals 14 residues. The CDR3 sequence: CASSLGDRGTEAFF. The CDR3 DNA is TGTGCCAGCAGCTTAGGAGACAGGGGAACTGAAGCTTTCTTT.

The genes are TRBV19 and TRBJ2-1; 7 nucleotides agree with TRBD1. This CDR3 is 14 amino acids long. Germline loops: CDR1 LNHDA, CDR2 SQIVND (reference sequence). V dropped 10 bases and J dropped 4; count of bases not matched to a gene: 10. The chain's CDR3 is CATQKGAPYNEQFF. In DNA, the CDR3 is TGTGCCACTCAGAAGGGGGCGCCATACAATGAGCAGTTCTTC.

This chain links TRBV29-1 with TRBJ1-2; a weak D match, TRBD1 (5 bases). The CDR3 is 13 residues long. The V gene's germline CDR1 is SQVTM and CDR2 ANQGSEA. The V end was cut by 6 bases, the J end by 4 bases, with 15 bases between. This CDR3 reads CSVPGGVGYGYTF. CDR3 in DNA: TGCAGCGTCCCCGGGGGTGTCGGCTATGGCTACACCTTC.

To note about this clone: The junction departs from germline at one end; a sequencing error may be responsible. This chain joins TRBV5-4 and TRBJ2-3; D is unresolved. Germline values: CDR1 SGHNT, CDR2 YYREEE (reference sequence). The CDR3 is made up of 16 amino acids. CDR3 loop: CASSQDPASITDTQYF. The CDR3 DNA sequence: TGCGCCAGCAGCCAAGATCCGGCAAGCATCACAGATACGCAGTATTTT. The whole variable domain, filled in from reference TRBV5-4 and TRBJ2-3, reads ETGVTQSPTHLIKTRGQQVTLRCSSQSGHNTVSWYQQALGQGPQFIFQYYREEENGRGNFPPRFSGLQFPNYSSELNVNALELDDSALYLCASSQDPASITDTQYFGPGTRLTVL.

The chain joins TRBV19 to TRBJ2-7, with 12 bases that match TRBD2. Germline assignment: CDR1 LNHDA and CDR2 SQIVND (reference sequence). Trimming cost V 4 bases and J 4 bases; bases outside gene matches: 11. This CDR3 has 17 amino acids. The CDR3 DNA follows: TGTGCCAGTAGTAGAGGGGCGACTAGCGGGAGTGGTTACGAGCAGTACTTC. It yields the protein CASSRGATSGSGYEQYF. Together with reference TRBV19 and TRBJ2-7, the CDR3 gives the full variable domain: DGGITQSPKYLFRKEGQNVTLSCEQNLNHDAMYWYRQDPGQGLRLIYYSQIVNDFQKGDIAEGYSVSREKKESFPLTVTSAQKNPTAFYLCASSRGATSGSGYEQYFGPGTRLTVT.

J is TRBJ2-1 and V is TRBV30, with 9 bases identical to TRBD2. The CDR3 covers 14 residues. The J segment lost 3 bases and the V segment lost 5 bases, leaving 5 bases of the junction unmatched. In germline, CDR1 is GTSNPN, CDR2 SVGIG (reference sequence). CDR3 bases: TGTGCCTGGGCGACTAGCGGACTCTACAATGAGCAGTTCTTC. This translates into CAWATSGLYNEQFF.

The chain couples TRBV2 to TRBJ1-5, with D perhaps matching TRBD1 (6 bases). V lost 5 bases to trimming and J lost 0 bases, with 8 bases between them. The V gene's germline CDR1 is SNHLY and CDR2 FYNNEI. The CDR3 is 14 amino acids. The CDR3 here is CASSRTDSNQPQHF. The CDR3 nucleotides read TGTGCCAGCAGTCGGACAGATAGCAATCAGCCCCAGCATTTT.